This T cell receptor (beta chain) comes out of a study of vaccination and CD4 T cells after COVID-19. Notes on the study in general: Median numbers of SARS-CoV-2-reactive clonotypes increased from 21 to 38 (not a significant change).

Trimming removed 0 bases from V and 7 bases from J, with 16 bases in between. CDR3 length: 16 residues. Germline assignment: CDR1 SGHTS and CDR2 YDEGEE. A word on this clonotype: Its antigen is currently unknown.

Treatment meaning: roughly 11-day PBMC culture with coronavirus spike peptide pools or control peptides (ViraFEST assay). Scientists separated out CD4+ T cells through negative selection following 10 days in culture. The study sequenced cultured CD4+ T cell DNA using the Oncomine TCR Beta short-read assay. Genomic DNA was extracted from cultured CD4+ T cells. TCRdb passed the PCR reads through MiXCR, listing each CDR3 protein once. Of approximately 9,500 distinct CDR3 sequences in the sample, roughly 27% are singletons; the top ten hold just over 45%. This TCR derives from a human donor who received a COVID-19 vaccine. Sequencing was performed on CD4+ T cells from blood, cultured in vitro, taken before SARS-CoV-2 vaccination. This chain joins TRBV5-8 and TRBJ2-2; D might be TRBD1 or TRBD2, each matching 6 bases. This CDR3 reads CASSLEDGGAIGELFF. CDR3 nucleotide sequence: TGTGCCAGCAGCTTGGAAGACGGGGGCGCGATCGGGGAGCTGTTTTTT.